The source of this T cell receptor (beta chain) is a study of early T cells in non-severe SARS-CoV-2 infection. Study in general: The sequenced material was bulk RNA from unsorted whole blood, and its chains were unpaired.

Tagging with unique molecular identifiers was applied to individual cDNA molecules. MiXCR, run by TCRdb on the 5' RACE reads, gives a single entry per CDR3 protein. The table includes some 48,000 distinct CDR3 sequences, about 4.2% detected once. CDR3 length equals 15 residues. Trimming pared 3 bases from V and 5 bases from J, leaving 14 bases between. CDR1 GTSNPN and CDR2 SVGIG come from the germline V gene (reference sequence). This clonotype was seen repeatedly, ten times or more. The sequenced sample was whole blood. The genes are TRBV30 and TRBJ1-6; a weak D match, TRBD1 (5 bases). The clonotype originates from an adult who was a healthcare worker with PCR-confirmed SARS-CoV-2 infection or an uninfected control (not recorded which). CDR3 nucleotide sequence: TGTGCCTGGAGACCCCGGTGGGGGAATAATTCACCCCTCCACTTT. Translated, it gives CAWRPRWGNNSPLHF.